Below, 27 T cell receptor beta chains from the same sample are listed, as sequenced in a study of OX40 agonist ivuxolimab in advanced cancers. TCRdb's table, derived via immunoSEQ multiplex PCR, lists solely in-frame clones and lacks some. The sample lists around 100,000 clones; 75% to 90% were seen once. The sequences come from CD4+ or CD8+ T cells sorted from blood, collected in a trial of the OX40 agonist ivuxolimab. These receptors came from an adult with an advanced solid tumor such as melanoma, head and neck, liver or kidney cancer.

This chain uses TRBV7-2 with TRBJ2-5; possibly TRBD1 for D (5 bases). V lost 1 base to trimming and J lost 0 bases, with 6 bases between them. Germline CDR1 reads SGHTA; CDR2 reads FQGNSA. The CDR3 is 14 amino acids. The chain's CDR3 is CASSLDRNQETQYF. As DNA, the CDR3 is TGTGCCAGCAGCTTAGACAGGAACCAAGAGACCCAGTACTTC.

The rearrangement joins TRBV18 to TRBJ2-3; no definite D call. V was clipped by 2 bases and J by 3 bases, with 12 bases between them. This CDR3 has 15 residues. Germline V gene sequence: CDR1 KGHSH, CDR2 LQKENI. The CDR3 protein is CASSPSQVPTDTQYF. The CDR3 DNA reads as TGTGCCAGCTCACCATCTCAAGTTCCAACAGATACGCAGTATTTT.

V gene TRBV4-2 combines with J gene TRBJ1-2; 8 bases match TRBD1. Germline trimming cut 1 base from V and 4 bases from J; bases unmatched to any gene: 2. This CDR3 has 14 amino acids. The germline gives CDR1 LGHNA, CDR2 YNFKEQ. The chain's CDR3 is CASSQAGTGYGYTF. The CDR3 coding sequence is TGTGCCAGCAGCCAAGCCGGGACAGGCTATGGCTACACCTTC.

The chain joins TRBV29-1 to TRBJ1-1; D may be TRBD1 (6 bases). Trimming removed 6 bases at V and 5 bases at J, with 13 bases between. The CDR3 extends over 12 amino acids. Germline lookup yields CDR1 SQVTM and CDR2 ANQGSEA. CDR3 amino acids: CSVRRRGTEAFF. In DNA form, the CDR3 reads TGCAGCGTACGTCGGAGGGGGACTGAAGCTTTCTTT.

This rearrangement joins TRBV12-5 to TRBJ1-1, with D maybe TRBD1 (5 bases). The germline CDR1 and CDR2 sequences are LGHNT and FRNRAP. This CDR3 comprises 13 residues. V gave up 6 bases and J gave up 4 bases, with 12 bases separating them. The CDR3 DNA sequence: TGTGCTAGTGGGTCCCAGGGCTTCACTGAAGCTTTCTTT. As protein: CASGSQGFTEAFF.

The chain uses TRBV7-2 and TRBJ1-5; 7 nucleotides match TRBD1. V was clipped by 5 bases and J by 6 bases; unmatched bases: 4. CDR1 is SGHTA and CDR2 is FQGNSA in the germline V gene. The CDR3 length is 13 residues. The CDR3 region is CASSQDRVQPQHF. Written as DNA, the CDR3 is TGTGCCAGCAGCCAAGACAGGGTTCAGCCCCAGCATTTT. Full variable domain (remainder filled in from reference TRBV7-2 and TRBJ1-5): GAGVSQSPSNKVTEKGKDVELRCDPISGHTALYWYRQSLGQGLEFLIYFQGNSAPDKSGLPSDRFSAERTGGSVSTLTIQRTQQEDSAVYLCASSQDRVQPQHFGDGTRLSIL.

In this sample, this clone turned up once. The genes are TRBV5-4 and TRBJ2-3, with D possibly TRBD2 on 5 matching bases. V was trimmed by 5 bases and J by 3 bases, leaving 16 bases between them. CDR3 size: 15 residues. Germline V gene lookup returns CDR1 SGHNT and CDR2 YYREEE (reference sequence). DNA of the CDR3: TGTGCCAGCAGTACCGGCGGGTCCCATACAGATACGCAGTATTTT. Its protein product is CASSTGGSHTDTQYF.

The chain employs TRBV5-1 and TRBJ2-2; 8 bases line up with TRBD1. The CDR3 totals 17 residues. V lost 4 bases to trimming and J lost 4 bases; unmatched junction nucleotides: 12. The germline V gene encodes CDR1 SGHRS and CDR2 YFSETQ. CDR3 in amino acids: CASSPDRDRSFTGELFF. DNA of the CDR3: TGCGCCAGCAGCCCGGACCGGGACAGGTCCTTCACCGGGGAGCTGTTTTTT.

The J gene is TRBJ1-1, the V gene TRBV9; tentatively, D is TRBD1 (6 bases). V shed 1 base and J shed 0 bases, with 13 bases lying between them. The CDR3 is 16 residues long. Germline V CDR1 and CDR2: SGDLS, YYNGEE. Here the CDR3 DNA reads TGTGCCAGCAGCGTAACCCCCGGGACAATGAACACTGAAGCTTTCTTT. It codes for CASSVTPGTMNTEAFF.

The V call is TRBV15, the J call TRBJ1-1; the D is unclear. Trimming pared 3 bases from V and 1 base from J, leaving 12 bases between. The CDR3 runs 15 residues. Germline V gives CDR1 LNHNV, CDR2 YYDKDF (reference sequence). The DNA for the CDR3 is TGTGCCACCAGCAGGAGCCAATGGGGGAACACTGAAGCTTTCTTT. Encoded protein: CATSRSQWGNTEAFF.

The chain couples TRBV28 to TRBJ2-4, with D hard to call. The V gene's germline CDR1 is MDHEN and CDR2 SYDVKM. There are 16 residues in the CDR3. Trimming pared 7 bases from V and 0 bases from J, leaving 16 bases between. The CDR3 sequence: CASTPRSILAKNIQYF. The CDR3 bases are TGTGCCAGCACCCCTCGGAGTATACTAGCCAAAAACATTCAGTACTTC.

The CDR3 reads CASSATSGLNNEQFF. The CDR3 nucleotides are TGTGCCAGCAGCGCCACTAGCGGACTTAACAATGAGCAGTTCTTC. The chain links TRBV9 to TRBJ2-1; 8 bases are a match to TRBD2. CDR1 and CDR2 (germline): SGDLS, YYNGEE. The junction had 7 bases not matched to a gene; V was cut back by 3 bases and J by 5 bases. This CDR3 comprises 15 residues.

The chain is built from TRBV6-1 and TRBJ2-7; 8 bases align to TRBD1. Germline loops: CDR1 MNHNS, CDR2 SASEGT. The CDR3 spans 13 residues. V trimming: 7 bases; J trimming: 1 base; junction bases outside the gene matches: 3. The CDR3 is CASIGTGSYEQYF. CDR3 DNA: TGTGCCAGCATTGGGACAGGATCCTACGAGCAGTACTTC.

This clone appeared a few times. The chain has TRBV5-1 and TRBJ1-5, with unresolved D. With 0 bases removed from V and 2 bases from J, the gap between germline ends came to 6 bases. CDR1 and CDR2 (germline): SGHRS, YFSETQ. This CDR3 has 14 amino acids. The CDR3 spells CASSLGSGNQPQHF. The CDR3 DNA is TGCGCCAGCAGCTTGGGTAGTGGCAATCAGCCCCAGCATTTT.

CDR3 protein: CASSSLGEDTEAFF. CDR3 DNA sequence: TGCGCCAGCAGCTCACTAGGGGAGGACACTGAAGCTTTCTTT. The chain has TRBV5-1 and TRBJ1-1, with D possibly being TRBD1 (5 bases). The V gene lost 3 bases and the J gene lost 3 bases, with 12 bases spanning the gap. CDR3 length equals 14 residues. Germline V gives CDR1 SGHRS, CDR2 YFSETQ. The full variable domain, its missing parts supplied by reference TRBV5-1 and TRBJ1-1, is KAGVTQTPRYLIKTRGQQVTLSCSPISGHRSVSWYQQTPGQGLQFLFEYFSETQRNKGNFPGRFSGRQFSNSRSEMNVSTLELGDSALYLCASSSLGEDTEAFFGQGTRLTVV.

This chain connects TRBV9 to TRBJ2-7; D is uncertain. The V gene lost 0 bases and the J gene lost 6 bases, with 16 bases spanning the gap. CDR1 SGDLS and CDR2 YYNGEE come from the germline V gene. This CDR3 region has 15 residues. Here the CDR3 DNA reads TGTGCCAGCAGCGTAGGAACTGTCAGAGGCCCCGAGCAGTACTTC. It specifies CASSVGTVRGPEQYF.

The genes are TRBV7-3 and TRBJ2-5; 7 bases agree with TRBD2. V gave up 6 bases and J gave up 1 base; unmatched junction bases: 5. The CDR3 length is 14 residues. The V gene's germline CDR1 is SGHTA and CDR2 FQGTGA. This CDR3 is CASSVSGSQETQYF. The CDR3 region has the DNA TGTGCCAGCAGTGTTAGCGGGTCCCAAGAGACCCAGTACTTC.

The chain is built from TRBV19 and TRBJ1-1, with D tentatively TRBD1 (6 bases). Germline assignment: CDR1 LNHDA and CDR2 SQIVND (reference sequence). The length of the CDR3 is 18 residues. Trimming removed 5 bases at V and 8 bases at J, with 30 bases between. The CDR3 DNA follows: TGTGCCAGTAGTTGGGGACAAGGTCATCCCCGGGGACGGGCGGAAGCTTTCTTT. Translated: CASSWGQGHPRGRAEAFF.

This chain joins TRBV6-1 and TRBJ2-2; a weak D match, TRBD2 (6 bases). This CDR3 has 17 residues. The V end was cut by 0 bases, the J end by 0 bases, with 11 bases between. Germline V lookup: CDR1 MNHNS, CDR2 SASEGT. In DNA, the CDR3 is TGTGCCAGCAGTGAAGCGGAGGGGAGGACGAACACCGGGGAGCTGTTTTTT. Its translation: CASSEAEGRTNTGELFF.

The chain couples TRBV5-1 to TRBJ1-2, with D perhaps TRBD1 (6 bases). The CDR3 spans 16 residues. CDR1 is SGHRS, CDR2 YFSETQ, per germline. V gave up 4 bases and J gave up 3 bases, with 19 bases separating them. The CDR3 nucleotides are TGCGCCAGCAGCACACGACCGTGGGGGGGCGACTATGGCTACACCTTC. The encoded protein is CASSTRPWGGDYGYTF.

The chain combines TRBV30 with TRBJ2-4; 11 nucleotides agree with TRBD2. V was clipped by 4 bases and J by 6 bases; unmatched bases: 17. CDR1 and CDR2 (germline): GTSNPN, SVGIG (reference sequence). The CDR3 is 18 amino acids. The DNA for the CDR3 is TGTGCCTGGACCTCGACCAGGACTAGCGGGCATCCAGGAAACATTCAGTACTTC. This sequence encodes CAWTSTRTSGHPGNIQYF.

The V call is TRBV13, the J call TRBJ2-1; D is possibly TRBD2 (6 bases). The CDR3 is 15 residues long. Trimming left V 3 bases short and J 8 bases short, with 17 bases between. Looked up from germline, CDR1 is PRHDT and CDR2 is FYEKMQ (reference sequence). CDR3 DNA: TGTGCCAGCAGCTTGATAACACTAGCTATCGATGAGCAGTTCTTC. This translates into CASSLITLAIDEQFF.

V and J are TRBV6-6 and TRBJ1-2; D may be TRBD1 (5 bases). This CDR3 has 14 residues. Germline V gene data show CDR1 as MNHNY and CDR2 as SVGAGI (reference sequence). With 7 bases removed from V and 7 bases from J, the gap between germline ends came to 19 bases. CDR3 loop: CASILPGEGPGYTF. The CDR3 DNA is TGTGCCAGCATCCTACCTGGGGAGGGGCCTGGCTACACCTTC.

The V gene is TRBV9, the J gene TRBJ1-1; D may be TRBD1 (6 bases). V was shortened by 4 bases and J by 0 bases, with 10 bases between the two germline ends. Germline assignment: CDR1 SGDLS and CDR2 YYNGEE. The CDR3 has 14 residues. Here the CDR3 DNA reads TGTGCCAGCAGCCCAGGGGCATTGAACACTGAAGCTTTCTTT. Translation: CASSPGALNTEAFF.

This clone was detected once. V is TRBV18 and J is TRBJ1-1; a weak D match, TRBD1 (5 bases). The V end lost 2 bases, the J end lost 5 bases, and 12 bases lay between the germline ends. This CDR3 contains 14 residues. Per the germline V gene, CDR1 is KGHSH and CDR2 is LQKENI. This CDR3 is CASSPEAGWTEAFF. The CDR3 DNA reads TGTGCCAGCTCACCAGAGGCAGGGTGGACTGAAGCTTTCTTT.

The V and J genes are TRBV6-1 and TRBJ2-1; a possible D gene is TRBD1 (5 bases). The length of the CDR3 is 15 residues. From germline, CDR1 is MNHNS and CDR2 SASEGT. Trimming pared 0 bases from V and 4 bases from J, leaving 10 bases between. Here the CDR3 DNA reads TGTGCCAGCAGTGAAGCAGGGGCCTTTTACAATGAGCAGTTCTTC. Amino acids: CASSEAGAFYNEQFF.

This chain joins TRBV5-6 and TRBJ2-3; D may be TRBD2 (6 bases). The CDR3 spans 16 residues. V gave up 2 bases and J gave up 3 bases, with 16 bases separating them. CDR1 SGHDT and CDR2 YYEEEE come from the germline V gene. The CDR3 DNA follows: TGTGCCAGCAGCTTAAGTATAGGGGAGGCTACAGATACGCAGTATTTT. It specifies CASSLSIGEATDTQYF.